This T cell receptor (beta chain) was documented in a study of blood T cell repertoires in COVID-19. For the study at large: The samples span acute and convalescent COVID-19 from the United States, Italy and Spain. In each case, the material was cDNA or gDNA derived from T cells, B-cell-depleted T cells, or PBMCs.

Concerning this clone itself: The same CDR3 can be traced to other DNA sequences in this sample.

V shed 2 bases, J shed 5 bases, and the junction held 4 bases outside the gene matches. In germline, CDR1 is LGHDT, CDR2 YNNKEL (reference sequence). This CDR3 comprises 15 residues. Original data processing: Reference gene primer amplification gave nucleated cell count estimates. Clones were read by immunoSEQ multiplex PCR, and TCRdb kept only the in-frame ones, dropping some. V, J and clone size are taken as reported in that table, and D and trimming were inferred from the DNA itself. Among about 200,000 clones listed, over 80% were seen once. This TCR was recovered from a man aged 35 to 55 with acute or convalescent COVID-19. The V call is TRBV3-1 (or the pseudogene TRBV3-2), the J call TRBJ1-1, with 11 bases identical to TRBD1. The sequenced sample was peripheral blood. This chain's CDR3 is CASSQPGTGGTEAFF. The CDR3 DNA is TGTGCCAGCAGCCAACCAGGGACAGGGGGAACTGAAGCTTTCTTT.